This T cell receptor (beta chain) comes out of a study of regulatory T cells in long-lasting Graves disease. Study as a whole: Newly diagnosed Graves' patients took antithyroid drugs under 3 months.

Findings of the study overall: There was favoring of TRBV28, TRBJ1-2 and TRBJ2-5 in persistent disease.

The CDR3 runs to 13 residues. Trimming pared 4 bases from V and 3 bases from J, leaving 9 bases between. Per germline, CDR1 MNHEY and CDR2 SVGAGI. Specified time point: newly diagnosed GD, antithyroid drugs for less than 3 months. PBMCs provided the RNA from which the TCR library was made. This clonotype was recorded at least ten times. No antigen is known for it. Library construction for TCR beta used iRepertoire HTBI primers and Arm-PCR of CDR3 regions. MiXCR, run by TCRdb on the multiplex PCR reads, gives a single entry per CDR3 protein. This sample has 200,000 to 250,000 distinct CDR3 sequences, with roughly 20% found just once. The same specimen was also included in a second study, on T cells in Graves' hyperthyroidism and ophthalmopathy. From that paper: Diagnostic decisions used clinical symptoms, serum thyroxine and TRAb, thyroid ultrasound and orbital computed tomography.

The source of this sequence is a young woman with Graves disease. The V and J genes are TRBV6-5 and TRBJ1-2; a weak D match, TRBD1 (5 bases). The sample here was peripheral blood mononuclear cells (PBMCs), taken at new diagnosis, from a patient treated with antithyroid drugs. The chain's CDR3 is CASSWDRHYGYTF. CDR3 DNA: TGTGCCAGCAGTTGGGACCGCCACTATGGCTACACCTTC.